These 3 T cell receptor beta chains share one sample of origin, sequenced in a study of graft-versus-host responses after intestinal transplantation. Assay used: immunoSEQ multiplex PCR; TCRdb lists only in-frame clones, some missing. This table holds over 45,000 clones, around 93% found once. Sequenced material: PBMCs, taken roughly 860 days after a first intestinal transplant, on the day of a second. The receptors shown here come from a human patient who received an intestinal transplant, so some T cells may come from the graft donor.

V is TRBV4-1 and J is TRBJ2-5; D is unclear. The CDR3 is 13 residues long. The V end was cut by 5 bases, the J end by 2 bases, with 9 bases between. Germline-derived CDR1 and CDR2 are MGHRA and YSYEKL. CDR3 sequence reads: CASSFPRQETQYF. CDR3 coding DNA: TGCGCCAGCAGCTTTCCCAGACAAGAGACCCAGTACTTC.

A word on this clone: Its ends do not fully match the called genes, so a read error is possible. The CDR3 reads CGGTSGRVQETQYF. CDR3 in DNA: TGCGGCGGGACTAGCGGGAGAGTCCAAGAGACCCAGTACTTC. V and J are TRBV5-8 and TRBJ2-5; 14 positions match TRBD2. The CDR3 runs to 14 residues. Germline V gene sequence: CDR1 SGHTS, CDR2 YDEGEE.

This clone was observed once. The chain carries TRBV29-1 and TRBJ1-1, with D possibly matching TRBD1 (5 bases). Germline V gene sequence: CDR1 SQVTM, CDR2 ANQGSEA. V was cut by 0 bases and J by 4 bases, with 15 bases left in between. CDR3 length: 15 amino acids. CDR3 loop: CSVEDRRRRGTEAFF. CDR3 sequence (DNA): TGCAGCGTTGAAGATAGGCGGAGGAGGGGCACTGAAGCTTTCTTT.